This T cell receptor beta chain was recovered during a study of cytomegalovirus exposure and HLA in healthy donors. Study background: Findings of an earlier analysis included about 100 million unique TCR beta sequences from some 190 million T cells. Study conclusions and caveats: Presence/absence analysis assumed near-uniform sequencing depth across donors. Association of around 17,000 TCR beta sequences with HLA alleles was found at 0.05 false discovery rate in a later analysis.

As for this clone: What it recognizes is unknown.

Trimming shortened V by 0 bases and J by 4 bases, and 9 bases separated the two germline ends. This CDR3 is built from 14 residues. Germline V gene lookup returns CDR1 WNHNN and CDR2 SYGVQD (reference sequence). Unrecorded immune exposures were likely, despite nominal health at sampling. PCR was performed using 60 Vbeta and 13 Jbeta primers. Sequencing was performed with immunoSEQ multiplex PCR; in TCRdb, only in-frame clones are kept and a portion is missing. The sample carries around 150,000 clones, approximately 85% recorded once. This clonotype was obtained from a man aged 18 to 35 in good health and CMV-seropositive. Specimen: PBMCs. This chain connects TRBV10-1 to TRBJ1-1; unclear D gene. The CDR3 DNA reads TGCGCCAGCAGTGAGTCAGGGAGGGCCACTGAAGCTTTCTTT. The encoded protein is CASSESGRATEAFF.